These 13 T cell receptor beta chains originate from one sample sequenced in a study of early stage breast cancer tumors. Using immunoSEQ multiplex PCR, the repertoire was profiled, and TCRdb retains in-frame clones only, with some absent. Among 40,000 to 60,000 clones, about 83% were seen once, and the ten largest hold approximately 1.4%. Sequencing input: blood. The receptor set was obtained from a person aged 45 to 59 with breast cancer.

The CDR3 DNA reads TGTGCCAGCAGCTTTGGAGGGGAGCAGTACTTC. As protein: CASSFGGEQYF. The rearrangement joins TRBV7-2 to TRBJ2-7; tentative D call: TRBD2 (6 bases). Germline V lookup: CDR1 SGHTA, CDR2 FQGNSA. This CDR3 is 11 amino acids long. Trimming removed 3 bases at V and 7 bases at J, with 7 bases between.

The rearrangement links TRBV28 to TRBJ2-3; no definite D call. This CDR3 has 14 amino acids. Germline V CDR1 and CDR2: MDHEN, SYDVKM. V was shortened by 4 bases and J by 0 bases, with 8 bases between the two germline ends. The CDR3: CASSSPSSTDTQYF. The DNA for the CDR3 is TGTGCCAGCAGTTCCCCCTCGAGCACAGATACGCAGTATTTT.

The rearrangement links TRBV25-1 to TRBJ1-1; a possible D gene is TRBD1 (5 bases). Germline-derived CDR1 and CDR2 are MGHDK and SYGVNS. V was clipped by 3 bases and J by 3 bases, with 20 bases between them. The CDR3 is 17 amino acids. CDR3 nucleotides: TGTGCCAGCAGTGACAAGTTATCCGCAGGGACGTACACTGAAGCTTTCTTT. Translation: CASSDKLSAGTYTEAFF.

This chain links TRBV19 with TRBJ1-1, with 7 bases fitting TRBD1. J lost 4 bases, V lost 4 bases, and 3 bases had no gene match. The CDR3 extends over 13 amino acids. In germline, CDR1 is LNHDA, CDR2 SQIVND (reference sequence). As DNA, the CDR3 is TGTGCCAGTAGTAGAGACAGGGCCACTGAAGCTTTCTTT. This sequence encodes CASSRDRATEAFF.

The chain combines TRBV9 with TRBJ1-6; D not certain. CDR3 size: 19 residues. Germline V gene data show CDR1 as SGDLS and CDR2 as YYNGEE. The ends were cut back, 0 bases at V and 0 bases at J, with 16 bases in the middle. This chain's CDR3 is CASSVVPVGSSSYNSPLHF. The CDR3 DNA reads as TGTGCCAGCAGCGTAGTCCCTGTCGGTTCCAGCTCCTATAATTCACCCCTCCACTTT.

This chain uses TRBV11-2 with TRBJ1-1, with no clear D. The CDR3 spans 14 residues. Germline V gene data show CDR1 as SGHAT and CDR2 as FQNNGV. The V and J ends lost 1 base and 0 bases respectively, with 6 bases between them. In nucleotides, the CDR3 is TGTGCCAGCAGCTTAGTGACACTGAACACTGAAGCTTTCTTT. This sequence encodes CASSLVTLNTEAFF. Supplemented by reference TRBV11-2 and TRBJ1-1, the full variable domain reads EAGVAQSPRYKIIEKRQSVAFWCNPISGHATLYWYQQILGQGPKLLIQFQNNGVVDDSQLPKDRFSAERLKGVDSTLKIQPAKLEDSAVYLCASSLVTLNTEAFFGQGTRLTVV.

The V call is TRBV7-2, the J call TRBJ1-1, with 9 nucleotides matching TRBD1. The trim removed 5 bases at V and 4 bases at J, leaving 11 bases unmatched. CDR3 length equals 16 residues. Per germline, CDR1 SGHTA and CDR2 FQGNSA. CDR3 sequence: CASSRTGGSGSTEAFF. The CDR3 coding sequence is TGTGCCAGCAGCCGAACAGGGGGCTCGGGTAGCACTGAAGCTTTCTTT.

This clone was seen a handful of times. J is TRBJ1-3 and V is TRBV6-1; 8 bases map to TRBD1. V shed 7 bases and J 6 bases; nucleotides not matched to a gene: 5. The CDR3 extends over 13 amino acids. Germline loops: CDR1 MNHNS, CDR2 SASEGT. CDR3 DNA: TGTGCCAGCACTGGGACAGGAACAAACACCATATATTTT. Translation gives CASTGTGTNTIYF.

V usage is TRBV4-3 and J usage is TRBJ2-5; 14 bases align to TRBD2. V shed 2 bases and J 0 bases; nucleotides not matched to a gene: 5. The CDR3 consists of 18 residues. Germline V CDR1 and CDR2: LGHNA, YSLEER. CDR3 protein: CASSQSGLAGGHQETQYF. For the CDR3, the DNA is TGCGCCAGCAGCCAAAGTGGACTAGCGGGGGGCCACCAAGAGACCCAGTACTTC.

This clone has a single count. The chain couples TRBV29-1 to TRBJ2-1, with 10 positions matching TRBD1. Germline trimming cut 7 bases from V and 7 bases from J; bases unmatched to any gene: 19. CDR3 length: 17 residues. Per germline, CDR1 SQVTM and CDR2 ANQGSEA. The CDR3 DNA reads TGCAGCGGTTGGGGGATCCGGGGACAGGGGACCTCTAATGAGCAGTTCTTC. It is translated as CSGWGIRGQGTSNEQFF.

This chain connects TRBV18 to TRBJ2-1; D uncertain. The germline V gene has CDR1 KGHSH and CDR2 LQKENI. CDR3 length equals 14 residues. V was shortened by 0 bases and J by 6 bases, with 9 bases between the two germline ends. The CDR3 sequence: CASSPPNWSNEQFF. The CDR3 DNA reads as TGTGCCAGCTCACCACCAAACTGGAGCAATGAGCAGTTCTTC. Full variable domain (outside the CDR3, taken from reference TRBV18 and TRBJ2-1): NAGVMQNPRHLVRRRGQEARLRCSPMKGHSHVYWYRQLPEEGLKFMVYLQKENIIDESGMPKERFSAEFPKEGPSILRIQQVVRGDSAAYFCASSPPNWSNEQFFGPGTRLTVL.

The chain has TRBV11-3 and TRBJ1-1; D might be TRBD1 (5 bases). The CDR3 has 14 amino acids. The germline gives CDR1 SGHNT, CDR2 YENEEA. Trimming cost V 5 bases and J 4 bases, with 14 bases left between them. Here the CDR3 reads CASSQASGGTEAFF. Here the CDR3 DNA reads TGTGCCAGCAGCCAAGCTTCGGGGGGCACTGAAGCTTTCTTT.

This chain links TRBV5-1 with TRBJ1-1; 8 bases map to TRBD1. With 4 bases clipped from V and 0 bases from J, the junction kept 5 bases outside the gene matches. Germline lookup yields CDR1 SGHRS and CDR2 YFSETQ. This CDR3 region has 15 residues. The CDR3 loop is CASSKDRGMNTEAFF. As DNA, the CDR3 is TGCGCCAGCAGCAAAGACAGGGGCATGAACACTGAAGCTTTCTTT.